Given below is one T cell receptor beta chain in context. No cognate antigen has been identified for it. No base-level quality is on record; no much larger clone is a single base apart. The record originates from a study of HIV-infected patients and healthy controls (dated by TCRdb to 2013 to 2014). Regarding the study in general: Although they stayed below normal ranges, CD4 counts in most of the 16 patients rose modestly but significantly after three months of therapy. No consistent shift in CD8 counts was seen during early therapy, whereas a slight rise was seen in the CD4:CD8 ratio. After a further year of therapy, viral load was undetectable in all patients, having already become undetectable in about 65% of the 16 patients by the second bleed. Overall T-cell lymphocytopenia was not observed in the patients, and no significant difference from controls was found in total CDR3 counts per chain. Whether deep TCR repertoire sequencing of small blood samples from HIV patients could capture immune perturbation and reconstitution was tested in the study.

After antiretroviral therapy began, follow-up blood was collected from HIV-infected patients roughly three months, about 14 weeks, later. Whole blood was used without cell fractionation, so all unsorted peripheral T cells were reflected in the repertoire. A roughly 2.5 ml sample of peripheral blood was drawn into Tempus tubes for RNA extraction. Patients were deemed ineligible for enrollment if they had febrile or AIDS-related illness, tumors, hepatitis B or C coinfection, immunomodulatory therapy, recent vaccination or treatment interruptions. Residual genomic DNA was removed with the TURBO-DNase kit and globin mRNA was depleted with GLOBINclear. V and J are truncated by 6 bases and 0 bases respectively, leaving an intervening sequence of 8 bases. The CDR1 and CDR2 encoded by the germline V gene (reference sequence) are LNHDA and SQIVND. The CDR3 measures 13 amino acids from cysteine to phenylalanine. CDR3 DNA is the only sequence kept; it has 39 bases, read in frame from the first base.

What the research found in general, with its limitations: During therapy, a significant decrease in frequency was seen for HIV-associated CDR3s, whereas no significant change was found for CMV-associated CDR3s, although most of them became more frequent. Significantly higher mean Gini indices were seen in HIV-infected repertoires than in controls, possibly reflecting oligoclonality. Mean usage differed significantly between HIV-infected patients and controls for eight alpha and eight beta V genes. Healthy controls shared more CDR3s between individuals than HIV+ patients, by Jaccard index and by count of highly shared sequences. The dynamics of distinct T-cell subpopulations could not be separated, and sequencing depth was restricted, because whole blood was used. The pairing of alpha and beta chains was not determined in the samples. Compared with untreated HIV+ repertoires, healthy control repertoires had roughly threefold more distinct CDR3s and a higher Shannon diversity. Treated samples represented only three to four months of therapy, a duration arguably insufficient for detecting immune reconstitution in view of low adult thymic output. In size-matched repertoire data, the apparent post-therapy recovery of the Gini index in HIV-infected patients was not replicated. Only sixteen HIV-infected individuals were processed, which the authors considered a major limit on how widely the findings apply. The observed differences in diversity were not explained by the slight differences in age and sex profiles between the study cohorts. Rare events from HIV-infected data received too much weight under size-matching, and comparisons were complicated by unequal numbers of distinct sequences between patients and controls. MAIT cell alpha-chain CDR3s were present at high frequency in healthy controls but severely depleted in HIV+ repertoires. The study did not determine donor HLA types.

Reverse transcription of 400 to 650 ng RNA was performed with SuperScript III using primers directed against the alpha and beta constant regions. Alpha and beta chain libraries were generated separately via chain-specific third strand synthesis with multiplexing indices. In the protocol, all rearrangements within a chain were amplified with a single primer pair so that primer bias was avoided, and molecular barcodes were added to each cDNA molecule. Purified cDNA was joined by T4 RNA Ligase 1 to a 5' RACE adapter carrying a random hexamer and the SP2 sequencing primer site. The authors primed second strand synthesis from the SP2 site with Phusion polymerase and used slow temperature ramps to favor optimal annealing. Two random hexamer sequences, both added before amplification and joined together, made up the 12-nucleotide barcode of each molecule. An amplification PCR of around 25 cycles with P5s and P7 primers came after a short first PCR that had added P5 and P7 adapter elements plus a second index. Libraries received around 29 PCR cycles in total, were quantified on a Qubit, sized on a Bioanalyzer, and diluted to 4 to 5 nM. Normalized libraries were sequenced on an Illumina MiSeq with 2 x 250 paired-end kits. Reverse transcription reactions were cleaned up on MinElute columns and eluted into around 10 ul Tris-Cl. Adapter ligations were incubated for approximately 25 hours at 16 degrees C and subsequently purified with AMPure XP beads at a 1:1 ratio. For the original study's pipeline: A modified Decombinator that output V, J, insert and barcode information was used to process the demultiplexed FASTQ files. Sequences sharing a barcode but differing from the dominant sequence were discarded as errors, and barcodes clustered at Levenshtein distance 3 were counted to estimate original cDNA molecules. For downstream analyses, the R packages ineq, vegan, igraph and RCytoscape were used, along with IMGT nomenclature and CDR3 definitions. To avoid skew from clonal expansion, each TCR was counted once, and V gene usage was computed over distinct sequences. Within a donor, similarity networks joined unique CDR3 amino acid sequences in every case where two of them were separated by a single Levenshtein edit. Published HIV-specific CDR3s (around 90 alpha, roughly 690 beta) and CMV-specific CDR3s (around 13 alpha, some 250 beta) were compiled and searched for in the repertoires. Lower sequence numbers were not the cause of the decreased diversity in patients, as random subsampling to size-matched repertoires showed. TCRdb passed the public sequencing reads through fastp at Q25 and MiXCR, retaining productive beta sequences. Each CDR3 protein appears once, grouped with its most common genes and DNA. TCRdb, not the original authors, processed these V and J calls. The sample table records about 18,000 distinct CDR3 sequences; approximately 9% of these occur just once. The leading ten clones occupy over 20% of the sample.

The receptor's source is an adult with HIV infection. Rearrangement joined TRBV19 to TRBJ1-2; the D gene remains uncertain. The starting material was blood, obtained during antiretroviral therapy. The CDR3 region has the sequence CASSAQANYGYTF. The DNA sequence reads TGTGCCAGTAGCGCGCAGGCTAACTATGGCTACACCTTC.